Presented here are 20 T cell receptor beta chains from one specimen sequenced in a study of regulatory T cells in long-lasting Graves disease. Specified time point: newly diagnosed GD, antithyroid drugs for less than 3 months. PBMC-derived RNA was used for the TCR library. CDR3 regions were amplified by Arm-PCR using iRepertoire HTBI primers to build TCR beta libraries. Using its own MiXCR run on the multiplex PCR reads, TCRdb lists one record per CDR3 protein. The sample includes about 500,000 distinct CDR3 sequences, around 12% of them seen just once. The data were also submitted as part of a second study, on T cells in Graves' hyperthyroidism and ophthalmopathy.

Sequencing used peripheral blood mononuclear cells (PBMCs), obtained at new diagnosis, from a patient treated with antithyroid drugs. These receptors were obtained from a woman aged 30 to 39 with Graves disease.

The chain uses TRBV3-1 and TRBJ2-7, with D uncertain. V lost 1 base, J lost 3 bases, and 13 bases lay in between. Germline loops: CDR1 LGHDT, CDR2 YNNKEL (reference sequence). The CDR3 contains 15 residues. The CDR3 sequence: CASSQVLGAGYEQYF. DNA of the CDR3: TGTGCCAGCAGCCAAGTCCTTGGAGCAGGCTACGAGCAGTACTTC.

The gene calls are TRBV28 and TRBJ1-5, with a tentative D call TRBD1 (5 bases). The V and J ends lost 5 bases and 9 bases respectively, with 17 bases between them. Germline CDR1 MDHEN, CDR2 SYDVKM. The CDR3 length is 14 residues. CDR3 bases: TGTGCCAGCAGTCCCCCGGTGGGGCTTCGGCCCCAGCATTTT. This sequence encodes CASSPPVGLRPQHF.

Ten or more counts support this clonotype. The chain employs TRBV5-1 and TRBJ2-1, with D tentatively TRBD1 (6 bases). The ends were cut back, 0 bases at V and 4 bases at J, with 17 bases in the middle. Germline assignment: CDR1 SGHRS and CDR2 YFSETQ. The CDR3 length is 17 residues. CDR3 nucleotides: TGCGCCAGCAGCTTGGAGGTCCGGGACACGGTGTACAATGAGCAGTTCTTC. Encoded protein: CASSLEVRDTVYNEQFF.

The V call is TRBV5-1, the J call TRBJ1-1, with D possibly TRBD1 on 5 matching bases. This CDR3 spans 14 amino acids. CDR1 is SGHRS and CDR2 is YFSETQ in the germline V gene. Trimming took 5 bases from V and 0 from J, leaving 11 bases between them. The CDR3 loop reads CASRLSGLNTEAFF. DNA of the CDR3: TGCGCCAGCAGGCTCTCAGGGTTGAACACTGAAGCTTTCTTT.

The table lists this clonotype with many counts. CDR3: CASSFSFGANTEAFF. In DNA form, the CDR3 reads TGTGCCAGCAGTTTTTCATTCGGGGCGAACACTGAAGCTTTCTTT. The chain has TRBV28 and TRBJ1-1, with D possibly matching TRBD1 (5 bases). V was cut by 3 bases and J by 1 base, with 12 bases left in between. The CDR3 loop spans 15 amino acids. Germline V CDR1 and CDR2: MDHEN, SYDVKM.

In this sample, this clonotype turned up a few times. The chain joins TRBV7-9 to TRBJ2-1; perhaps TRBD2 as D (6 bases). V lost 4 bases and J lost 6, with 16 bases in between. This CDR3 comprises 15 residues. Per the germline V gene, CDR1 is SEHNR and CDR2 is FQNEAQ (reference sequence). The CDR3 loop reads CASSWGVSWANEQFF. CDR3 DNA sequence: TGTGCCAGCAGCTGGGGGGTTTCCTGGGCCAATGAGCAGTTCTTC. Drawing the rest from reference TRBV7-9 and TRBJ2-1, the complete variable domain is DTGVSQNPRHKITKRGQNVTFRCDPISEHNRLYWYRQTLGQGPEFLTYFQNEAQLEKSRLLSDRFSAERPKGSFSTLEIQRTEQGDSAMYLCASSWGVSWANEQFFGPGTRLTVL.

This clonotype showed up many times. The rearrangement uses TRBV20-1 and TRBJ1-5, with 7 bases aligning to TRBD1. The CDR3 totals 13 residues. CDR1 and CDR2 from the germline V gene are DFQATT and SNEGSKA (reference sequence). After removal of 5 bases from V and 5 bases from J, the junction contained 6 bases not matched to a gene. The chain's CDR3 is CSASGQEYQPQHF. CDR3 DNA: TGCAGTGCTTCTGGACAGGAGTATCAGCCCCAGCATTTT.

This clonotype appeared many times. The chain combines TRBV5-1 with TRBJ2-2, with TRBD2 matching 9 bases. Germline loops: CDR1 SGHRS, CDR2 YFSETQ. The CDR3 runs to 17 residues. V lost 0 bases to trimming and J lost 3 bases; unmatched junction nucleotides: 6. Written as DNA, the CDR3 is TGCGCCAGCAGCTTGGCCCGCCTAGCGGGATACACCGGGGAGCTGTTTTTT. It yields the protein CASSLARLAGYTGELFF.

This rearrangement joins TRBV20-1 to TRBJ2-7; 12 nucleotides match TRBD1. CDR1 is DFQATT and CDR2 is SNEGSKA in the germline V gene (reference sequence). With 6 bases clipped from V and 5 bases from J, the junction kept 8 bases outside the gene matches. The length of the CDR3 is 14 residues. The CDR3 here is CSATGTGGIHEQYF. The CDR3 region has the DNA TGCAGTGCCACCGGGACAGGGGGCATCCACGAGCAGTACTTC.

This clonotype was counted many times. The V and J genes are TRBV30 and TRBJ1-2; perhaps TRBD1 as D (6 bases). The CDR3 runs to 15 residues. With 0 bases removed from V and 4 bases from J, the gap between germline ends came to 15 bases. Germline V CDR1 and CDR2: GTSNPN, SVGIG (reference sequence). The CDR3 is CAWSVPGDIIYGYTF. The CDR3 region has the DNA TGTGCCTGGAGTGTACCTGGGGACATAATCTATGGCTACACCTTC.

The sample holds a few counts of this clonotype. CDR3 sequence: CASSFTVSSYNEQFF. DNA of the CDR3: TGCGCCAGCAGCTTTACTGTGAGCTCCTACAATGAGCAGTTCTTC. V is TRBV5-1 and J is TRBJ2-1; unclear D gene. Germline CDR1 reads SGHRS; CDR2 reads YFSETQ. V lost 2 bases, J lost 0 bases, and 9 bases lay in between. This CDR3 is 15 amino acids long.

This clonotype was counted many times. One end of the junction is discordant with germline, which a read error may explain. In DNA form, the CDR3 reads TGTGCCAGCAGTTTAGAGGGGGCGAACACTGAAGCTTTCTTT. This codes for CASSLEGANTEAFF. The chain carries TRBV7-9 and TRBJ1-1; 7 nucleotides agree with TRBD1. Per the germline V gene, CDR1 is SEHNR and CDR2 is FQNEAQ (reference sequence). CDR3 size: 14 residues. Variable domain in full (rest from reference TRBV7-9 and TRBJ1-1): DTGVSQNPRHKITKRGQNVTFRCDPISEHNRLYWYRQTLGQGPEFLTYFQNEAQLEKSRLLSDRFSAERPKGSFSTLEIQRTEQGDSAMYLCASSLEGANTEAFFGQGTRLTVV.

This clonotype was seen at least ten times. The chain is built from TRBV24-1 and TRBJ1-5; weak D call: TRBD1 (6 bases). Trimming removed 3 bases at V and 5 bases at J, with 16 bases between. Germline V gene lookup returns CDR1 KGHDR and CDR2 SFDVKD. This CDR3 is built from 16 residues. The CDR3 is CATSDPTGSSDQPQHF. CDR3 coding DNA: TGTGCCACCAGTGATCCCACAGGGAGTTCTGATCAGCCCCAGCATTTT.

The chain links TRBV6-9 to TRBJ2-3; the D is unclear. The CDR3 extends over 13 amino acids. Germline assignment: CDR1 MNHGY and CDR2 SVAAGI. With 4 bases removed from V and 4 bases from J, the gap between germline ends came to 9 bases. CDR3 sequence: CASSSWAPDTQYF. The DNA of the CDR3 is TGTGCCAGCAGTTCTTGGGCTCCAGATACGCAGTATTTT.

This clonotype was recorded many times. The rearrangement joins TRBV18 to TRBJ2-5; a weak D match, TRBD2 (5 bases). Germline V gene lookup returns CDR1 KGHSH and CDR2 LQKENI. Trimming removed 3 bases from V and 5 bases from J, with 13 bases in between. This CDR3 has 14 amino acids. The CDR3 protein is CASSPPSRGETQYF. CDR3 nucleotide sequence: TGTGCCAGCTCACCGCCCAGTCGGGGTGAGACCCAGTACTTC. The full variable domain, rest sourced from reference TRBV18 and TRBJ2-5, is NAGVMQNPRHLVRRRGQEARLRCSPMKGHSHVYWYRQLPEEGLKFMVYLQKENIIDESGMPKERFSAEFPKEGPSILRIQQVVRGDSAAYFCASSPPSRGETQYFGPGTRLLVL.

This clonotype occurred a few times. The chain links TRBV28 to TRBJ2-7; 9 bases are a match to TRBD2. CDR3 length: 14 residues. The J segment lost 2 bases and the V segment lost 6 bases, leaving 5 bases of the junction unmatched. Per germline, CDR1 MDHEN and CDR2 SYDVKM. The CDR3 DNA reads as TGTGCCAGCAGCCTTAGCGGGAGAACCTACGAGCAGTACTTC. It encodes CASSLSGRTYEQYF.

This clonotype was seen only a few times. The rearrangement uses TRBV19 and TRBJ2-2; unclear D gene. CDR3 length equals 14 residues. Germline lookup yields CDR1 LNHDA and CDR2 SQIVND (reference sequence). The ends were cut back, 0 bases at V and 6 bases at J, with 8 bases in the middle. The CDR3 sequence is CASSIDLKAGELFF. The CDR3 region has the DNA TGTGCCAGTAGTATAGATCTGAAAGCCGGGGAGCTGTTTTTT.

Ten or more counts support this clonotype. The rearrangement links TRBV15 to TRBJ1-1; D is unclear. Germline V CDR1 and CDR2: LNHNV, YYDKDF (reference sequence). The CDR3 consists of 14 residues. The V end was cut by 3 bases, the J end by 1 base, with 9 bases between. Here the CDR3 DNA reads TGTGCCACCAGCAGTCTGGGCCAGAACACTGAAGCTTTCTTT. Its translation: CATSSLGQNTEAFF.

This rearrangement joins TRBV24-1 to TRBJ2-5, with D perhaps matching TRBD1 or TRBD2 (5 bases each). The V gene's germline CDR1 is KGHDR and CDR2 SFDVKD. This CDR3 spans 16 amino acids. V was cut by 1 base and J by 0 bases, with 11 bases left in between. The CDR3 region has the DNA TGTGCCACCAGTGATTTCAGGGACCCGTACCAAGAGACCCAGTACTTC. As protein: CATSDFRDPYQETQYF.

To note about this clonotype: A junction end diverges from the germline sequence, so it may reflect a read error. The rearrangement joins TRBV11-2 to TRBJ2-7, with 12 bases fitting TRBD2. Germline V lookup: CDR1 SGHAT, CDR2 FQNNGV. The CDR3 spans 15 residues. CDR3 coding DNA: TGTGCCAGCAGCCATGGACTAGCGGGATTCTACGATCAGTACTTC. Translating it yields CASSHGLAGFYDQYF.